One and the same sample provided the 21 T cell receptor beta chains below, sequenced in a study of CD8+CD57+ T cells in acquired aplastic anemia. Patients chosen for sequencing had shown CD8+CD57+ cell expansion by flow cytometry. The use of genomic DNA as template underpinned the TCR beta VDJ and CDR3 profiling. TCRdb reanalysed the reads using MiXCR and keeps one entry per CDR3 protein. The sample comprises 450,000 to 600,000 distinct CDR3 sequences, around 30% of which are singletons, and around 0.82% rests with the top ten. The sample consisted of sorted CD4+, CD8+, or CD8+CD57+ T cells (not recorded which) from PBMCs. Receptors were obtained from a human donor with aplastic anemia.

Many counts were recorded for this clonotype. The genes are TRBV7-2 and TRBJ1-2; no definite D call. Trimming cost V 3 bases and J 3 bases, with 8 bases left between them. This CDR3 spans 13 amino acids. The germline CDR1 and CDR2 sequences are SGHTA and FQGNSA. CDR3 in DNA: TGTGCCAGCAGCTTGCAGGTCGACTATGGCTACACCTTC. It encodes CASSLQVDYGYTF.

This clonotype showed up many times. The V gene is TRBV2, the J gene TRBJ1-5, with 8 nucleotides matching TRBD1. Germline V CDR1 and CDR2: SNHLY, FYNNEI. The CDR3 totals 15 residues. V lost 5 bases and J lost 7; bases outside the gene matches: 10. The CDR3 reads CASSSWTGNGQPQHF. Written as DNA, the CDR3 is TGTGCCAGCAGTAGTTGGACAGGGAACGGCCAGCCCCAGCATTTT. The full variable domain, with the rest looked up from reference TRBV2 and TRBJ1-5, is EPEVTQTPSHQVTQMGQEVILRCVPISNHLYFYWYRQILGQKVEFLVSFYNNEISEKSEIFDDQFSVERPDGSNFTLKIRSTKLEDSAMYFCASSSWTGNGQPQHFGDGTRLSIL.

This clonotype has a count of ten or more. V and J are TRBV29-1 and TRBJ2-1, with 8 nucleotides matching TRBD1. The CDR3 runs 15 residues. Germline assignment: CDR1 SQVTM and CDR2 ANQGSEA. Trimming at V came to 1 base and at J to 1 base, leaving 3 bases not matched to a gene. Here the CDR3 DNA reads TGCAGCGTTGAAGCCGGGACAGGATCCTACAATGAGCAGTTCTTC. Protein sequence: CSVEAGTGSYNEQFF.

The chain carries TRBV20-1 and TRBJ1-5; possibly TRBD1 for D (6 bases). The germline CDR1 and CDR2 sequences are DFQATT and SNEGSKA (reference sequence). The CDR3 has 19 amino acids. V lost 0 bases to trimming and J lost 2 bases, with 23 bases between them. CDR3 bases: TGCAGTGCTAGAGATGCACAGGGAAGAAGGGTCAGACGCAATCAGCCCCAGCATTTT. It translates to CSARDAQGRRVRRNQPQHF.

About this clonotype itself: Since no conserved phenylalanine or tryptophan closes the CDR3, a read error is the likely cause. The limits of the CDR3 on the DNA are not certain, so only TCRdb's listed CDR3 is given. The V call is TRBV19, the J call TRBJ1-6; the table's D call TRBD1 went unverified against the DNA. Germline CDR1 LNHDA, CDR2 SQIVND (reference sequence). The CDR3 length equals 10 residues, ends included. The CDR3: CASIPSKNHY.

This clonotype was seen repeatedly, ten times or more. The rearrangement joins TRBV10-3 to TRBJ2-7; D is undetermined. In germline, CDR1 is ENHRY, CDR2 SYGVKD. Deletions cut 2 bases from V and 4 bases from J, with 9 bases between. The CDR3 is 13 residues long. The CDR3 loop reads CAISEEVDYEQYF. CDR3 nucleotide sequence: TGTGCCATCAGTGAGGAGGTCGATTACGAGCAGTACTTC.

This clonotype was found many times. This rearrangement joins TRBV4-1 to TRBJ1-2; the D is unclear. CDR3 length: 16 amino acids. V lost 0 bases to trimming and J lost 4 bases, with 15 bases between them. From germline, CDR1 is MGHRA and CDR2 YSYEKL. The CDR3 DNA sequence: TGCGCCAGCAGCCAAGACCTGCAGGCACCCGTCTATGGCTACACCTTC. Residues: CASSQDLQAPVYGYTF.

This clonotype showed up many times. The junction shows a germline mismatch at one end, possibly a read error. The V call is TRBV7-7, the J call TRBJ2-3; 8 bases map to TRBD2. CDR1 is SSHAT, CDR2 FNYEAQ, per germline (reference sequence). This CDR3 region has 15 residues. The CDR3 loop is CASTCPGGGSDTQYF. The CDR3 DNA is TGTGCTAGCACCTGCCCCGGGGGGGGATCAGATACGCAGTATTTT.

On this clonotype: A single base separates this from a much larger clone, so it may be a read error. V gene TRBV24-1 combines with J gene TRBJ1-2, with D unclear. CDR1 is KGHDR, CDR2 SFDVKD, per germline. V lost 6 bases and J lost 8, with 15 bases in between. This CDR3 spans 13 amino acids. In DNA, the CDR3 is TGTGCCACCAGTTCGAGACCCCTTGAAGGCTACACCTTC. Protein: CATSSRPLEGYTF.

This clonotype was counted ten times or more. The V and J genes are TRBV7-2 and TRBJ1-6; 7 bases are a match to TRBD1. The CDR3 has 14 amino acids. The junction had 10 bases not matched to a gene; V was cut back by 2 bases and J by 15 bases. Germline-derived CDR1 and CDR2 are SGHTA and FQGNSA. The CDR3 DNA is TGTGCCAGCAGCTTAAGCCAGGGTTCAGGGGGCCTCCACTTT. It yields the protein CASSLSQGSGGLHF.

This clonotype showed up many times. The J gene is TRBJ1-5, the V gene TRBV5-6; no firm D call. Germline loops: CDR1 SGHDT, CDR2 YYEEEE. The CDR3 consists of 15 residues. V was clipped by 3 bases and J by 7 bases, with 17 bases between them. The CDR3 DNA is TGTGCCAGCAGCTCATCCAAACAGATTAGGCAGCCCCAGCATTTT. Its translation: CASSSSKQIRQPQHF.

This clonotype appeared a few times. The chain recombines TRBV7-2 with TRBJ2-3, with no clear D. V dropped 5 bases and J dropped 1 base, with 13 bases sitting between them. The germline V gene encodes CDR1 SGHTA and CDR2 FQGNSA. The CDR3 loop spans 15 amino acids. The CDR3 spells CASSPRASRTDTQYF. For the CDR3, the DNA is TGTGCCAGCAGCCCTAGGGCTAGTCGCACAGATACGCAGTATTTT.

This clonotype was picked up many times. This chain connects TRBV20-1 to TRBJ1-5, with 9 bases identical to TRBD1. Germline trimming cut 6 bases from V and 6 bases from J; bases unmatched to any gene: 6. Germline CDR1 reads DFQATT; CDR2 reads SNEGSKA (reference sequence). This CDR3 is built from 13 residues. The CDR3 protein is CSAPTGGLQPQHF. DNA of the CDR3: TGCAGTGCCCCCACAGGGGGCCTTCAGCCCCAGCATTTT.

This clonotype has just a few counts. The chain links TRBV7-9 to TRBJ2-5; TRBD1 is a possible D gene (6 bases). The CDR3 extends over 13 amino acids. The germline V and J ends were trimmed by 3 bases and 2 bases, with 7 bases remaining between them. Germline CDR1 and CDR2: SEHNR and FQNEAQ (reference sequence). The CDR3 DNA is TGTGCCAGCAGCTTGCAGGGGCAAGAGACCCAGTACTTC. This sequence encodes CASSLQGQETQYF.

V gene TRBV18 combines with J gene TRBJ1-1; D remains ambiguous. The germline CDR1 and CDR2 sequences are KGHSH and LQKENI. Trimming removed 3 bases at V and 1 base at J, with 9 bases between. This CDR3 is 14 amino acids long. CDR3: CASSPLSRNTEAFF. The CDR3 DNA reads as TGTGCCAGCTCACCCCTTTCAAGGAACACTGAAGCTTTCTTT. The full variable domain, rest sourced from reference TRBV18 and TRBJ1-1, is NAGVMQNPRHLVRRRGQEARLRCSPMKGHSHVYWYRQLPEEGLKFMVYLQKENIIDESGMPKERFSAEFPKEGPSILRIQQVVRGDSAAYFCASSPLSRNTEAFFGQGTRLTVV.

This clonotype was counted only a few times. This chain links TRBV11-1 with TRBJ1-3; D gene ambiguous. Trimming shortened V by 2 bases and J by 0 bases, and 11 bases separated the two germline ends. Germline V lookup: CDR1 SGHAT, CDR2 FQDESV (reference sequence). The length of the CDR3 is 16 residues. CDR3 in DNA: TGTGCCAGCAGCTTAAATGTAGCCGTCTCTGGAAACACCATATATTTT. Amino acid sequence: CASSLNVAVSGNTIYF.

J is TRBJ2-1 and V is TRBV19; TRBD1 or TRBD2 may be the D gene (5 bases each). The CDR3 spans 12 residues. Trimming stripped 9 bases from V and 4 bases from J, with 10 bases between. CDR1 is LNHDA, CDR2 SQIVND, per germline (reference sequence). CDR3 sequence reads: CASGTGYNEQFF. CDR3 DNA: TGTGCCAGCGGGACCGGGTACAATGAGCAGTTCTTC. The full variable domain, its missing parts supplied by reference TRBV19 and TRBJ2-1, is DGGITQSPKYLFRKEGQNVTLSCEQNLNHDAMYWYRQDPGQGLRLIYYSQIVNDFQKGDIAEGYSVSREKKESFPLTVTSAQKNPTAFYLCASGTGYNEQFFGPGTRLTVL.

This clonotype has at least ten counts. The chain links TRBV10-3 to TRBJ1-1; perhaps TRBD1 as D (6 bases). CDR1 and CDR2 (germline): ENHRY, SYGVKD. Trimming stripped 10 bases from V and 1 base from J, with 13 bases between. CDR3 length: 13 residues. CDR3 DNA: TGTGCCAGCCGGGACACCCAGAACACTGAAGCTTTCTTT. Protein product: CASRDTQNTEAFF.

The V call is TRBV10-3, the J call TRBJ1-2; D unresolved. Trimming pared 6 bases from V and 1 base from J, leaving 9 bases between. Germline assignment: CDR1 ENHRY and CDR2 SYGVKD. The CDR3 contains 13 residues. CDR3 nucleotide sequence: TGTGCCATCAGGGCCGGCCTTAACTATGGCTACACCTTC. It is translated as CAIRAGLNYGYTF.

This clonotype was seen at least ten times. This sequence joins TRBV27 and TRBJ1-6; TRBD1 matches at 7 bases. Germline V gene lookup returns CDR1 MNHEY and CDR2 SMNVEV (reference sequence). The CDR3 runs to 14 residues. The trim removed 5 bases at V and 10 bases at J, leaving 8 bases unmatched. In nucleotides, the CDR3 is TGTGCCAGCAGTGTACCGGGACAGTCCTCACCCCTCCACTTT. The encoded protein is CASSVPGQSSPLHF.

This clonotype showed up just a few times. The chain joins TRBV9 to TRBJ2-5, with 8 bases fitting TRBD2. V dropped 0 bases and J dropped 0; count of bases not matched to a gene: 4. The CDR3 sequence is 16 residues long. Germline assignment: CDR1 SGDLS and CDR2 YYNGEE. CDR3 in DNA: TGTGCCAGCAGCGTAGCGGGCGGGGGGTACCAAGAGACCCAGTACTTC. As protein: CASSVAGGGYQETQYF.